The rows below give T cell receptor beta chains drawn from one sample of a study of T cell responses to AZD1222 COVID-19 vaccine. Sequenced by immunoSEQ multiplex PCR; TCRdb stores in-frame clones only, minus some. Of 140,000 to 150,000 clones in the sample, roughly 91% were seen once. The material was peripheral blood, obtained on day 0 of AZD1222 vaccination. Receptors originate from an adult in good health. CDR3s include the opening cysteine and the closing phenylalanine or tryptophan. Fields, in order: D gene, V gene, J gene, clone size, CDR3 protein, CDR3 DNA. The D gene is left open where the match is weak. Size is omitted from some rows. Given values are once, few, many or a class for expanded clones.

d_call: TRBD1
v_call: TRBV24-1
j_call: TRBJ2-3
clone_size: .
cdr3_aa: CATSEPTGTGGTDTQYF
cdr3_nt: TGTGCCACCAGTGAGCCAACCGGGACAGGGGGCACAGATACGCAGTATTTT

d_call: .
v_call: TRBV6-5
j_call: TRBJ2-1
clone_size: .
cdr3_aa: CASTQGGTVYNEQFF
cdr3_nt: TGTGCCAGCACCCAGGGGGGGACAGTTTACAATGAGCAGTTCTTC

d_call: .
v_call: TRBV10-2
j_call: TRBJ2-5
clone_size: few
cdr3_aa: CASSEWKLGGRGSQETQYF
cdr3_nt: TGCGCCAGCAGTGAGTGGAAGTTGGGTGGCAGGGGATCGCAAGAGACCCAGTACTTC

d_call: .
v_call: TRBV27
j_call: TRBJ1-2
clone_size: once
cdr3_aa: CASSLWSGGGYTF
cdr3_nt: TGTGCCAGCAGTTTATGGAGTGGGGGAGGCTACACCTTC

d_call: .
v_call: TRBV5-6
j_call: TRBJ2-1
clone_size: .
cdr3_aa: CASSFGRDFNNEQFF
cdr3_nt: TGTGCCAGCAGCTTTGGCCGGGACTTTAACAATGAGCAGTTCTTC

d_call: .
v_call: TRBV18
j_call: TRBJ2-7
clone_size: .
cdr3_aa: CASSTTAQGLGEQYF
cdr3_nt: TGTGCCAGCTCAACAACGGCCCAGGGGCTTGGCGAGCAGTACTTC

d_call: .
v_call: TRBV3-1/TRBV3-2
j_call: TRBJ1-2
clone_size: .
cdr3_aa: CASSPHLKGGYTF
cdr3_nt: TGTGCCAGCAGCCCGCATCTTAAGGGCGGCTACACCTTC

d_call: .
v_call: TRBV5-4
j_call: TRBJ2-6
clone_size: .
cdr3_aa: CASSLGVGPGANVLTF
cdr3_nt: TGTGCCAGCAGCTTGGGTGTGGGGCCTGGGGCCAACGTCCTGACTTTC

d_call: TRBD1
v_call: TRBV10-3
j_call: TRBJ2-1
clone_size: once
cdr3_aa: CAISLTGAVFF
cdr3_nt: TGTGCCATCAGCCTGACAGGGGCGGTGTTCTTC

d_call: .
v_call: TRBV6-2/TRBV6-3
j_call: TRBJ1-3
clone_size: .
cdr3_aa: CASSYHGSSGNTIYF
cdr3_nt: TGTGCCAGCAGTTACCATGGAAGCTCTGGAAACACCATATATTTT

d_call: TRBD1
v_call: TRBV6-1
j_call: TRBJ1-2
clone_size: .
cdr3_aa: CASSEGTGYGYTF
cdr3_nt: TGTGCCAGCAGTGAAGGGACAGGCTATGGCTACACCTTC

d_call: .
v_call: TRBV27
j_call: TRBJ1-1
clone_size: .
cdr3_aa: CASSNWGETEAFF
cdr3_nt: TGTGCCAGCAGCAATTGGGGGGAAACTGAAGCTTTCTTT

d_call: TRBD2
v_call: TRBV12-5
j_call: TRBJ2-7
clone_size: .
cdr3_aa: CASGLLRGGSYEQYF
cdr3_nt: TGTGCTAGTGGTTTGTTGCGGGGGGGCTCCTACGAGCAGTACTTC

d_call: TRBD1
v_call: TRBV10-3
j_call: TRBJ2-7
clone_size: .
cdr3_aa: CASTDRDAEQYF
cdr3_nt: TGTGCCAGCACTGACAGGGATGCCGAGCAGTACTTC

d_call: .
v_call: TRBV18
j_call: TRBJ1-5
clone_size: .
cdr3_aa: CASSPYMWGDQPQHF
cdr3_nt: TGTGCCAGCTCACCCTATATGTGGGGTGATCAGCCCCAGCATTTT

d_call: .
v_call: TRBV6-5
j_call: TRBJ2-7
clone_size: few
cdr3_aa: CASEGGPYEQYF
cdr3_nt: TGTGCCAGCGAAGGTGGCCCCTACGAGCAGTACTTC

d_call: TRBD1
v_call: TRBV27
j_call: TRBJ1-6
clone_size: .
cdr3_aa: CASSVAGTDNSPLHF
cdr3_nt: TGTGCCAGCAGTGTCGCCGGGACAGACAATTCACCCCTCCACTTT

d_call: TRBD1
v_call: TRBV6-1
j_call: TRBJ1-1
clone_size: .
cdr3_aa: CASSGRFAGGQNAFF
cdr3_nt: TGTGCCAGCAGTGGGAGGTTCGCCGGGGGACAGAATGCTTTCTTT

d_call: .
v_call: TRBV27
j_call: TRBJ1-2
clone_size: .
cdr3_aa: CASSLGGGGSYGYTF
cdr3_nt: TGTGCCAGCAGTTTAGGTGGAGGGGGATCCTATGGCTACACCTTC

d_call: TRBD1
v_call: TRBV5-5
j_call: TRBJ2-3
clone_size: .
cdr3_aa: CASSPQGAGRPDTQYF
cdr3_nt: TGTGCCAGCAGTCCGCAGGGGGCCGGTCGCCCAGATACGCAGTATTTT

d_call: TRBD1
v_call: TRBV3-1/TRBV3-2
j_call: TRBJ1-1
clone_size: once
cdr3_aa: CASSQRQGARTEAFF
cdr3_nt: TGTGCCAGCAGCCAACGACAGGGGGCGAGGACTGAAGCTTTCTTT

d_call: .
v_call: TRBV18
j_call: TRBJ1-4
clone_size: .
cdr3_aa: CASSPRRATNEKLFF
cdr3_nt: TGTGCCAGCTCACCAAGAAGAGCAACTAATGAAAAACTGTTTTTT

d_call: .
v_call: TRBV11-2
j_call: TRBJ1-1
clone_size: few
cdr3_aa: CASSLRVTNTEAFF
cdr3_nt: TGTGCCAGCAGCTTACGGGTAACCAACACTGAAGCTTTCTTT

d_call: TRBD1
v_call: TRBV24-1
j_call: TRBJ2-2
clone_size: .
cdr3_aa: CATSDRDRETGELFF
cdr3_nt: TGTGCCACCAGTGATCGGGACAGGGAGACCGGGGAGCTGTTTTTT

d_call: TRBD2
v_call: TRBV18
j_call: TRBJ2-3
clone_size: .
cdr3_aa: CASSSNGLADTQYF
cdr3_nt: TGTGCCAGCTCATCTAACGGACTAGCAGATACGCAGTATTTT

d_call: .
v_call: TRBV5-1
j_call: TRBJ1-1
clone_size: .
cdr3_aa: CASSLVLGGTEAFF
cdr3_nt: TGCGCCAGCAGCTTGGTCTTGGGGGGCACTGAAGCTTTCTTT

d_call: TRBD1
v_call: TRBV6-5
j_call: TRBJ1-2
clone_size: few
cdr3_aa: CACAGGAWDYGYTF
cdr3_nt: TGTGCCTGTGCAGGGGGCGCGTGGGACTATGGCTACACCTTC

d_call: TRBD1
v_call: TRBV4-1
j_call: TRBJ1-2
clone_size: .
cdr3_aa: CASSQAGQGTHGYTF
cdr3_nt: TGCGCCAGCAGCCAGGCAGGACAGGGAACTCATGGCTACACCTTC

d_call: .
v_call: TRBV7-9
j_call: TRBJ2-5
clone_size: .
cdr3_aa: CASSLVQGETQYF
cdr3_nt: TGTGCCAGCAGCTTAGTCCAGGGGGAGACCCAGTACTTC

d_call: .
v_call: TRBV5-8
j_call: TRBJ2-4
clone_size: .
cdr3_aa: CASSSWGNIQYF
cdr3_nt: TGTGCCAGCAGCTCGTGGGGAAACATTCAGTACTTC

d_call: .
v_call: TRBV20-1
j_call: TRBJ2-1
clone_size: .
cdr3_aa: CSASRHRASYNEQFF
cdr3_nt: TGCAGTGCTAGTAGGCATCGGGCCTCCTACAATGAGCAGTTCTTC

d_call: .
v_call: TRBV6-6
j_call: TRBJ1-5
clone_size: .
cdr3_aa: CASSYPNQGNNQPQHF
cdr3_nt: TGTGCCAGCAGTTACCCCAATCAGGGAAACAATCAGCCCCAGCATTTT

d_call: .
v_call: TRBV21-1
j_call: TRBJ2-2
clone_size: .
cdr3_aa: CASSKIGGGGLSGELFF
cdr3_nt: TGTGCCAGCAGCAAAATTGGTGGGGGGGGGCTCTCCGGGGAGCTGTTTTTT

d_call: TRBD1
v_call: TRBV6-6
j_call: TRBJ1-4
clone_size: .
cdr3_aa: CASSSQQGEVEKLFF
cdr3_nt: TGTGCCAGCAGTTCCCAACAGGGGGAGGTTGAAAAACTGTTTTTT

d_call: .
v_call: TRBV27
j_call: TRBJ2-7
clone_size: .
cdr3_aa: CASSLSGGGLAEQYF
cdr3_nt: TGTGCCAGCAGTTTATCTGGGGGCGGTCTAGCCGAGCAGTACTTC

d_call: TRBD1
v_call: TRBV11-3
j_call: TRBJ2-7
clone_size: .
cdr3_aa: CASSTRDSYEQYF
cdr3_nt: TGTGCCAGCAGCACCCGGGACAGCTACGAGCAGTACTTC

d_call: .
v_call: TRBV11-2
j_call: TRBJ1-6
clone_size: .
cdr3_aa: CASSSPLTDSPLHF
cdr3_nt: TGTGCCAGCAGCTCCCCCTTGACAGATTCACCCCTCCACTTT

d_call: TRBD1
v_call: TRBV28
j_call: TRBJ2-3
clone_size: .
cdr3_aa: CASSVTGTELTDTQYF
cdr3_nt: TGTGCCAGCAGCGTGACCGGGACAGAGCTGACAGATACGCAGTATTTT

d_call: .
v_call: TRBV30
j_call: TRBJ1-2
clone_size: .
cdr3_aa: CAWSLQTWGFGYTF
cdr3_nt: TGTGCCTGGAGTCTACAAACGTGGGGTTTTGGCTACACCTTC

d_call: TRBD1
v_call: TRBV7-2
j_call: TRBJ1-2
clone_size: .
cdr3_aa: CASSVGTAYGYTF
cdr3_nt: TGTGCCAGCAGCGTAGGGACAGCCTATGGCTACACCTTC

d_call: .
v_call: TRBV7-2
j_call: TRBJ1-2
clone_size: .
cdr3_aa: CASSLRDIYGYTF
cdr3_nt: TGTGCCAGCAGCTTAAGGGACATCTATGGCTACACCTTC

d_call: .
v_call: TRBV7-2
j_call: TRBJ2-3
clone_size: few
cdr3_aa: CASSPDYTDTQYF
cdr3_nt: TGTGCCAGCAGCCCGGACTACACAGATACGCAGTATTTT

d_call: .
v_call: TRBV7-9
j_call: TRBJ1-1
clone_size: .
cdr3_aa: CASSPHMGTEAFF
cdr3_nt: TGTGCCAGCAGCCCCCACATGGGCACTGAAGCTTTCTTT

d_call: .
v_call: TRBV12-3/TRBV12-4
j_call: TRBJ1-4
clone_size: .
cdr3_aa: CASRSGIEKLFF
cdr3_nt: TGTGCCAGCAGGTCAGGGATAGAAAAACTGTTTTTT

d_call: TRBD1
v_call: TRBV24-1
j_call: TRBJ1-5
clone_size: .
cdr3_aa: CALVPGQDQPQHF
cdr3_nt: TGTGCCCTCGTCCCGGGACAGGATCAGCCCCAGCATTTT

d_call: .
v_call: TRBV28
j_call: TRBJ1-1
clone_size: .
cdr3_aa: CASLSDTEAFF
cdr3_nt: TGTGCCAGCTTATCGGACACTGAAGCTTTCTTT

d_call: .
v_call: TRBV7-9
j_call: TRBJ1-6
clone_size: once
cdr3_aa: CASSLATTGDSPLHF
cdr3_nt: TGTGCCAGCAGCTTAGCGACCACAGGTGATTCACCCCTCCACTTT

d_call: .
v_call: TRBV7-8
j_call: TRBJ1-6
clone_size: .
cdr3_aa: CASSIRPVTGSLDNSPLHF
cdr3_nt: TGTGCCAGCAGCATACGACCCGTGACGGGCTCGTTGGATAATTCACCCCTCCACTTT

d_call: .
v_call: TRBV10-3
j_call: TRBJ1-2
clone_size: .
cdr3_aa: CAISSGGSDGYTF
cdr3_nt: TGTGCCATCAGTTCCGGGGGATCGGATGGCTACACCTTC

d_call: .
v_call: TRBV7-2
j_call: TRBJ2-3
clone_size: .
cdr3_aa: CASSPYSDTQYF
cdr3_nt: TGTGCCAGCAGCCCCTATTCAGATACGCAGTATTTT

d_call: .
v_call: TRBV19
j_call: TRBJ1-2
clone_size: .
cdr3_aa: CASSIGRGAFGYTF
cdr3_nt: TGTGCCAGTAGTATAGGACGGGGGGCGTTCGGCTACACCTTC

d_call: .
v_call: TRBV3-1/TRBV3-2
j_call: TRBJ1-2
clone_size: .
cdr3_aa: CASSLRRGFGYTF
cdr3_nt: TGTGCCAGCAGCCTAAGGCGGGGGTTTGGCTACACCTTC

d_call: TRBD1
v_call: TRBV2
j_call: TRBJ2-7
clone_size: once
cdr3_aa: CASEGTGEPYEQYF
cdr3_nt: TGTGCCAGCGAAGGGACAGGGGAACCCTACGAGCAGTACTTC

d_call: TRBD1
v_call: TRBV27
j_call: TRBJ1-6
clone_size: once
cdr3_aa: CASSLVGTGVGSPLHF
cdr3_nt: TGTGCCAGCAGTTTGGTCGGGACAGGGGTTGGTTCACCCCTCCACTTT